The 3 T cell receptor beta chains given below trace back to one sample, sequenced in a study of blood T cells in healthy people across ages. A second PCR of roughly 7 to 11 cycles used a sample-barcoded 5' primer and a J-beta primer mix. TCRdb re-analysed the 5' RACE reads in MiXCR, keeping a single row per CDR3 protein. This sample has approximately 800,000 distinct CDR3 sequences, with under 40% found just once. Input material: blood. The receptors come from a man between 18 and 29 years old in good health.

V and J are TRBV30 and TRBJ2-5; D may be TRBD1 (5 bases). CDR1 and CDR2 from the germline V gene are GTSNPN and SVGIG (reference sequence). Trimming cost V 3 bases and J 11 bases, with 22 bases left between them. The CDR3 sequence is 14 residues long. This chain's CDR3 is CAWSENQGADEQYF. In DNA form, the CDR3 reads TGTGCCTGGAGCGAAAACCAGGGTGCAGATGAGCAGTACTTC.

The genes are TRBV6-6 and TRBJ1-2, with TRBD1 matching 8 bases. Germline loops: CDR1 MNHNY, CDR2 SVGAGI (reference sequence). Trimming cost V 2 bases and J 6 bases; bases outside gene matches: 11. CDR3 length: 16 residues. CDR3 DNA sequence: TGTGCCAGCAGTTACGACGCGGCAGGGGGCACGGATGGCTACACCTTC. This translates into CASSYDAAGGTDGYTF.

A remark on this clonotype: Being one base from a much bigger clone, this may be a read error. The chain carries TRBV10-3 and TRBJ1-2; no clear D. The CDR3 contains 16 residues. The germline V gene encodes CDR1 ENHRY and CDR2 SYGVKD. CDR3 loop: CAISESIGPTNYGCTF. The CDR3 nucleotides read TGTGCCATCAGTGAATCTATCGGACCGACTAACTATGGCTGCACCTTC.